These T cell receptor beta chains were read from a single sample in a study of blood T cell repertoires in COVID-19. The method was immunoSEQ multiplex PCR; TCRdb's version includes in-frame clones alone and lacks a portion of them. The sample includes 150,000 to 200,000 clones, about three quarters seen only once; the top ten take 2.5% to 3%. The sample taken for sequencing was peripheral blood. All receptors come from a man aged 65 to 85 with acute or convalescent COVID-19. Both conserved end residues are part of each CDR3. D genes are given only for firm matches. Size is stated for part of the rows, as once, few or many counts, or as a class when the clone is expanded.

len	d_gene	j_gene	v_gene	abundance	CDR3aa	CDR3nt
12	NA	TRBJ2-7	TRBV6-6	NA	CASLQGSYEQYF	TGTGCCAGCCTACAGGGCTCCTACGAGCAGTACTTC
13	TRBD1	TRBJ1-2	TRBV28	NA	CASSWGQGFGYTF	TGTGCCAGCAGTTGGGGACAGGGATTTGGCTACACCTTC
15	TRBD1	TRBJ1-3	TRBV28	NA	CASSRQGTTGNTIYF	TGTGCCAGCAGTAGACAGGGGACAACTGGAAACACCATATATTTT
12	NA	TRBJ2-7	TRBV27	once	CASSRLVGEQYF	TGTGCCAGCAGCAGACTAGTTGGCGAGCAGTACTTC
13	NA	TRBJ1-4	TRBV7-6	NA	CASSWGGNEKLFF	TGTGCCAGCAGCTGGGGGGGAAACGAAAAACTGTTTTTT
15	TRBD2	TRBJ2-1	TRBV5-1	NA	CASSGGLAGAGEQFF	TGCGCCAGCAGCGGGGGACTAGCGGGGGCGGGTGAGCAGTTCTTC
18	TRBD2	TRBJ2-7	TRBV6-2/TRBV6-3	NA	CASSYSTSGRAEPYEQYF	TGTGCCAGCAGTTACTCGACTAGCGGGAGGGCCGAACCCTACGAGCAGTACTTC
15	TRBD1	TRBJ2-7	TRBV7-9	NA	CASSVGQGRRDEQYF	TGTGCCAGCAGCGTGGGACAGGGGCGAAGGGACGAGCAGTACTTC
16	TRBD1	TRBJ2-7	TRBV19	few	CASSPTEGQRAYEQYF	TGTGCCAGTAGCCCAACTGAGGGACAGAGAGCCTACGAGCAGTACTTC
16	TRBD2	TRBJ2-7	TRBV27	once	CASSLKNSGRPYEQYF	TGTGCCAGCAGTTTAAAGAATAGCGGGAGGCCCTACGAGCAGTACTTC
15	NA	TRBJ1-1	TRBV21-1	NA	CASSKREGSRKRAFF	TGTGCCAGCAGCAAAAGGGAGGGATCCAGAAAGAGAGCTTTCTTT
14	NA	TRBJ2-7	TRBV28	NA	CASSLPRVDYEQYF	TGTGCCAGCAGTTTACCCAGGGTTGACTACGAGCAGTACTTC
17	TRBD2	TRBJ2-3	TRBV7-2	NA	CASSLPTSGRATDTQYF	TGTGCCAGCAGCTTACCTACTAGCGGGAGGGCCACAGATACGCAGTATTTT
15	TRBD2	TRBJ2-1	TRBV24-1	NA	CATSGAGESHNEQFF	TGTGCCACCAGTGGAGCGGGAGAATCCCACAATGAGCAGTTCTTC
16	TRBD2	TRBJ2-2	TRBV4-1	NA	CASSSRGGANTGELFF	TGCGCCAGCAGCAGCCGCGGGGGGGCGAACACCGGGGAGCTGTTTTTT
16	TRBD2	TRBJ2-1	TRBV4-1	NA	CASSQVLAGGGSEQFF	TGCGCCAGCAGCCAAGTTCTAGCGGGAGGAGGAAGTGAGCAGTTCTTC
16	NA	TRBJ1-3	TRBV19	few	CASRVGVAGSGNTIYF	TGTGCCAGTCGAGTCGGGGTGGCTGGCTCTGGAAACACCATATATTTT
16	TRBD1	TRBJ2-1	TRBV30	NA	CAWSTTGQGRRNEQFF	TGTGCCTGGAGTACAACGGGACAGGGGCGTCGGAATGAGCAGTTCTTC
14	TRBD1	TRBJ2-2	TRBV29-1	once	CSGGTGDCSGELFF	TGCAGCGGGGGGACAGGGGATTGCTCCGGGGAGCTGTTTTTT
15	TRBD2	TRBJ2-3	TRBV5-1	NA	CASRSGTSPSDTQYF	TGCGCCAGCAGGTCCGGGACTAGCCCCTCAGATACGCAGTATTTT
12	NA	TRBJ1-1	TRBV24-1	NA	CATSGPNTEAFF	TGTGCCACCAGTGGTCCTAACACTGAAGCTTTCTTT
17	TRBD2	TRBJ2-7	TRBV7-2	NA	CASSLVSTSGGNYGQYF	TGTGCCAGCAGCTTAGTCTCGACTAGCGGGGGAAACTACGGGCAGTACTTC
17	TRBD1	TRBJ1-2	TRBV27	NA	CASRTGVKGATNYGYTF	TGTGCCAGCCGGACAGGGGTAAAGGGGGCCACTAACTATGGCTACACCTTC
14	TRBD1	TRBJ1-4	TRBV6-5	NA	CASSTDRGLEKLFF	TGTGCCAGCAGTACCGACAGGGGGCTGGAAAAACTGTTTTTT
16	TRBD1	TRBJ1-4	TRBV2	NA	CASSEARAGGNEKLFF	TGTGCCAGCAGTGAAGCGCGGGCAGGGGGTAATGAAAAACTGTTTTTT
17	NA	TRBJ1-1	TRBV2	NA	CASSEQPQGLGISEAFF	TGTGCCAGCAGTGAACAGCCCCAGGGGTTGGGCATCTCTGAAGCTTTCTTT
12	NA	TRBJ2-5	TRBV10-3	NA	CAISGVEETQYF	TGTGCCATCAGCGGGGTCGAGGAGACCCAGTACTTC
13	TRBD1	TRBJ2-3	TRBV5-1	once	CASRDRVTDTQYF	TGCGCCAGCCGGGACAGGGTCACAGATACGCAGTATTTT
13	TRBD1	TRBJ2-7	TRBV7-3	NA	CASSTGQGREQYF	TGTGCCAGCAGTACCGGACAGGGACGCGAGCAGTACTTC
15	TRBD2	TRBJ2-7	TRBV6-5	NA	CASSYRTSGFYEQYF	TGTGCCAGCAGTTATCGGACTAGCGGATTCTACGAGCAGTACTTC
15	TRBD1	TRBJ1-2	TRBV18	NA	CASSPQGTGDYGYTF	TGTGCCAGCTCACCACAAGGGACAGGGGACTATGGCTACACCTTC
14	NA	TRBJ1-3	TRBV11-2	NA	CASSFTSSGNTIYF	TGTGCCAGCAGCTTCACAAGCTCTGGAAACACCATATATTTT
13	TRBD1	TRBJ2-7	TRBV18	NA	CASSAGQGYEQYF	TGTGCCAGCTCTGCGGGACAGGGCTACGAGCAGTACTTC
13	TRBD1	TRBJ1-2	TRBV4-3	NA	CASSADREDGYTF	TGCGCCAGCAGCGCAGACAGGGAAGATGGCTACACCTTC
13	NA	TRBJ1-1	TRBV12-3/TRBV12-4	few	CASTVQENTEAFF	TGTGCCAGCACCGTACAGGAGAACACTGAAGCTTTCTTT
15	NA	TRBJ2-3	TRBV19	NA	CASSIGSTRTDTQYF	TGTGCCAGTAGTATAGGGAGTACCCGCACAGATACGCAGTATTTT
14	NA	TRBJ1-3	TRBV30	NA	CAWSVRGDGNTIYF	TGTGCCTGGAGTGTACGCGGGGACGGAAACACCATATATTTT
19	NA	TRBJ1-3	TRBV4-1	NA	CASSQETTQRSNSGNTIYF	TGCGCCAGCAGCCAAGAAACCACCCAGCGGTCGAACTCTGGAAACACCATATATTTT
14	TRBD1	TRBJ1-2	TRBV10-3	once	CAISDPGTGPGYTF	TGTGCCATCAGTGATCCAGGGACAGGTCCTGGCTACACCTTC
13	TRBD1	TRBJ1-4	TRBV19	few	CASSDRGGEKLFF	TGTGCCAGTTCCGACAGGGGAGGTGAAAAACTGTTTTTT
15	TRBD2	TRBJ2-7	TRBV9	few	CASSDTGLAGYEQYF	TGTGCCAGCAGCGACACGGGACTAGCGGGCTACGAGCAGTACTTC
15	TRBD2	TRBJ2-7	TRBV18	NA	CASSPSQREASEQYF	TGTGCCAGCTCACCCAGCCAGCGGGAGGCGAGCGAGCAGTACTTC
15	TRBD1	TRBJ1-5	TRBV6-1	once	CASSDRTGGDQPQHF	TGTGCCAGCAGTGATCGTACAGGGGGCGATCAGCCCCAGCATTTT
15	TRBD1	TRBJ1-2	TRBV7-2	NA	CASSFRDSQNYGYTF	TGTGCCAGCAGCTTCCGGGACAGCCAAAACTATGGCTACACCTTC
16	NA	TRBJ1-3	TRBV5-6	NA	CASSSPGLRSGNTIYF	TGTGCCAGCAGCTCCCCCGGACTGCGCTCTGGAAACACCATATATTTT
14	NA	TRBJ1-6	TRBV5-1	NA	CASSQEGGHSPLHF	TGCGCCAGCAGCCAGGAAGGGGGTCATTCACCCCTCCACTTT
13	NA	TRBJ2-1	TRBV5-1	NA	CASSLGNPGQQFF	TGCGCCAGCAGCTTGGGTAACCCTGGGCAGCAGTTCTTC
14	NA	TRBJ1-2	TRBV7-8	few	CASSLIRTENGYTF	TGTGCCAGCAGCTTAATACGGACAGAGAATGGCTACACCTTC
16	TRBD2	TRBJ2-2	TRBV9	NA	CASSPRGDLNTGELFF	TGTGCCAGCAGCCCCCGGGGGGACCTGAACACCGGGGAGCTGTTTTTT
17	TRBD2	TRBJ2-1	TRBV15	NA	CATSRERGLAPYNEQFF	TGTGCCACCAGCAGGGAGAGGGGACTAGCGCCGTACAATGAGCAGTTCTTC
14	NA	TRBJ1-2	TRBV2	once	CASSEAAQGYGYTF	TGTGCCAGCAGTGAAGCGGCACAGGGCTATGGCTACACCTTC
14	TRBD1	TRBJ1-2	TRBV7-8	NA	CASSYGTGNYGYTF	TGTGCCAGCAGCTATGGGACAGGGAACTATGGCTACACCTTC
14	TRBD1	TRBJ1-1	TRBV9	NA	CASSVGTGSSEAFF	TGTGCCAGCAGCGTAGGGACAGGGAGTTCTGAAGCTTTCTTT
14	NA	TRBJ2-3	TRBV6-5	NA	CASMKQGGLDTQYF	TGTGCCAGCATGAAACAGGGTGGATTAGATACGCAGTATTTT
12	NA	TRBJ2-1	TRBV14	NA	CASRGIYNEQFF	TGTGCCAGCCGGGGGATTTACAATGAGCAGTTCTTC
15	TRBD2	TRBJ2-3	TRBV5-1	NA	CASSLDGGRTDTQYF	TGCGCCAGCAGCTTGGACGGGGGGAGGACAGATACGCAGTATTTT
13	TRBD1	TRBJ1-5	TRBV29-1	NA	CSARDSLNQPQHF	TGCAGCGCCCGGGACAGTTTAAATCAGCCCCAGCATTTT
16	TRBD1	TRBJ1-4	TRBV3-1/TRBV3-2	NA	CASSPFDRGGSEKLFF	TGTGCCAGCAGCCCGTTTGACAGGGGTGGAAGTGAAAAACTGTTTTTT
14	NA	TRBJ1-1	TRBV29-1	NA	CSATLTEGNTEAFF	TGCAGCGCTACCCTCACCGAGGGGAACACTGAAGCTTTCTTT
16	TRBD2	TRBJ2-1	TRBV24-1	many	CATSEPAGGDYNEQFF	TGTGCCACCAGTGAGCCAGCGGGAGGAGATTACAATGAGCAGTTCTTC